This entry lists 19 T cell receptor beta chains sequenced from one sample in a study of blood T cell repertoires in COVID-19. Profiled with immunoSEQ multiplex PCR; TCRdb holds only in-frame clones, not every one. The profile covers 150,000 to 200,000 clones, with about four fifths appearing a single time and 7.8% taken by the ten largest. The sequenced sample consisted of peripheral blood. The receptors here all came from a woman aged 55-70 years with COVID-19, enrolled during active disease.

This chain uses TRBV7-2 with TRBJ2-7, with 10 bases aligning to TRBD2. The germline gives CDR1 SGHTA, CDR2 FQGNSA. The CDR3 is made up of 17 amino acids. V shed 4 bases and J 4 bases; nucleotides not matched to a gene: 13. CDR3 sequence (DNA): TGTGCCAGCAGCTCCCCCCGGGTGGCTAGCGGGAGATACGAGCAGTACTTC. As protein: CASSSPRVASGRYEQYF. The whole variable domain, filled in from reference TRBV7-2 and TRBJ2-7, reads GAGVSQSPSNKVTEKGKDVELRCDPISGHTALYWYRQSLGQGLEFLIYFQGNSAPDKSGLPSDRFSAERTGGSVSTLTIQRTQQEDSAVYLCASSSPRVASGRYEQYFGPGTRLTVT.

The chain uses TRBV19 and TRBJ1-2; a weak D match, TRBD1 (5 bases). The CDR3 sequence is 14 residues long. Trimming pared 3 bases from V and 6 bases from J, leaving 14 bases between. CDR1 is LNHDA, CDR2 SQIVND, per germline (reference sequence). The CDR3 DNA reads TGTGCCAGTAGTATGGGTAGGGGCCCGGATGGCTACACCTTC. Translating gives CASSMGRGPDGYTF.

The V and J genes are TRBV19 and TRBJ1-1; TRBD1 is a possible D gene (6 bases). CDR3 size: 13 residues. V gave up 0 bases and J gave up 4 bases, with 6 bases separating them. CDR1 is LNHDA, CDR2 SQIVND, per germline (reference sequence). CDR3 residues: CASSIDRGTEAFF. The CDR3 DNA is TGTGCCAGTAGTATAGACAGGGGCACTGAAGCTTTCTTT. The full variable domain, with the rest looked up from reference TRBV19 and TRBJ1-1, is DGGITQSPKYLFRKEGQNVTLSCEQNLNHDAMYWYRQDPGQGLRLIYYSQIVNDFQKGDIAEGYSVSREKKESFPLTVTSAQKNPTAFYLCASSIDRGTEAFFGQGTRLTVV.

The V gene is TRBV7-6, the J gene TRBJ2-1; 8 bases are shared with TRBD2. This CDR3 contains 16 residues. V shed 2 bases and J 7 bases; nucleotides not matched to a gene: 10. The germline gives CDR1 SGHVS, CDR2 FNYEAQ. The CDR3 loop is CASSLLSGRVGNEQFF. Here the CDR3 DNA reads TGTGCCAGCAGCTTACTATCCGGGAGGGTGGGGAATGAGCAGTTCTTC. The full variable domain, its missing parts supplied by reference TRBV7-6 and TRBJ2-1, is GAGVSQSPRYKVTKRGQDVALRCDPISGHVSLYWYRQALGQGPEFLTYFNYEAQQDKSGLPNDRFSAERPEGSISTLTIQRTEQRDSAMYRCASSLLSGRVGNEQFFGPGTRLTVL.

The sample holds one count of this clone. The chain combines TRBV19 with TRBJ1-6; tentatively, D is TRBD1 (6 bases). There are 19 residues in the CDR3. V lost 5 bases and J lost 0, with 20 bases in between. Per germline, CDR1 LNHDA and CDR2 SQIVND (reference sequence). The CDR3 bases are TGTGCCAGTAGTGGCTCCCTCACAGGGCCGAGCTCCTATAATTCACCCCTCCACTTT. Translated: CASSGSLTGPSSYNSPLHF.

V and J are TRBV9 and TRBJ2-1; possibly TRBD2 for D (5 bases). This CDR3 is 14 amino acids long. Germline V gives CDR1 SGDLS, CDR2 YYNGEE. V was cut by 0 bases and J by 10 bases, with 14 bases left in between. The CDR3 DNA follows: TGTGCCAGCAGCGTAGAAGGAAGGTCTAGCGAGCAGTTCTTC. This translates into CASSVEGRSSEQFF.

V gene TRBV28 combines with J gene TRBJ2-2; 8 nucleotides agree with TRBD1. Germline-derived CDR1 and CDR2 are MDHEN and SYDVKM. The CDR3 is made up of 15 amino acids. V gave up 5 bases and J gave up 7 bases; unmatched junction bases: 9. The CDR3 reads CASSTDRGSGGELFF. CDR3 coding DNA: TGTGCCAGCAGTACCGACAGGGGTTCAGGCGGGGAGCTGTTTTTT.

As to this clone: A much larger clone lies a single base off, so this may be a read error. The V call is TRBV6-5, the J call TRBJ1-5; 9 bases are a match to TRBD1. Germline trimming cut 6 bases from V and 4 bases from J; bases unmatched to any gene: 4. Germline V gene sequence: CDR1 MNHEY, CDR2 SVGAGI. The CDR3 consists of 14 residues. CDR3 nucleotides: TGTGCCAGCAGACCGACAGGGGGGAATCAGCCCCAGCATTTT. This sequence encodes CASRPTGGNQPQHF.

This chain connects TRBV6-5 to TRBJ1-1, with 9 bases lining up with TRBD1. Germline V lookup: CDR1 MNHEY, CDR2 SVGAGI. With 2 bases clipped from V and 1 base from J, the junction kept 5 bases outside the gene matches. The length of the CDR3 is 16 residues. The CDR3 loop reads CASSYVDRGPNTEAFF. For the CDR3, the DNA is TGTGCCAGCAGTTACGTGGACAGGGGCCCGAACACTGAAGCTTTCTTT.

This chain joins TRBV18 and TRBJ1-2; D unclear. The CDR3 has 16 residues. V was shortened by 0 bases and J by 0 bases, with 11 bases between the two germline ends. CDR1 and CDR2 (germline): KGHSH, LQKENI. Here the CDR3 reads CASSPPQTESNYGYTF. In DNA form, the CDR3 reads TGTGCCAGCTCACCACCGCAGACGGAGTCTAACTATGGCTACACCTTC. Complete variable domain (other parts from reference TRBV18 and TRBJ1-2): NAGVMQNPRHLVRRRGQEARLRCSPMKGHSHVYWYRQLPEEGLKFMVYLQKENIIDESGMPKERFSAEFPKEGPSILRIQQVVRGDSAAYFCASSPPQTESNYGYTFGSGTRLTVV.

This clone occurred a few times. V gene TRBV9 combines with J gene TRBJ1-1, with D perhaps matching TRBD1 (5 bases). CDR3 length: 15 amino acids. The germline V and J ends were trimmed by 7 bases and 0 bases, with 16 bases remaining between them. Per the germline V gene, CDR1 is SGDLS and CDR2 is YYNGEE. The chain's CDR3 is CASSRGLKMNTEAFF. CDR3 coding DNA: TGTGCCAGCTCGCGGGGACTTAAGATGAACACTGAAGCTTTCTTT.

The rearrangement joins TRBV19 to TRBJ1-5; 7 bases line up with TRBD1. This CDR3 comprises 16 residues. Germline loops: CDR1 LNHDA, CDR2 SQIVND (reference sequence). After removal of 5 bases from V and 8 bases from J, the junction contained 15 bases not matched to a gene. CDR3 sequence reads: CASSSPRDREGEPQHF. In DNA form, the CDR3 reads TGTGCCAGTAGTTCCCCCCGGGACAGAGAGGGAGAGCCCCAGCATTTT.

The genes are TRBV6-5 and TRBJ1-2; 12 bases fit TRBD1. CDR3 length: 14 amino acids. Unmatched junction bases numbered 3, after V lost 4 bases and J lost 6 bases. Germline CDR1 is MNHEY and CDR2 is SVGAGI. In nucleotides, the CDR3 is TGTGCCAGCAGTTCGGGACAGGGGGCCGATGGCTACACCTTC. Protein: CASSSGQGADGYTF.

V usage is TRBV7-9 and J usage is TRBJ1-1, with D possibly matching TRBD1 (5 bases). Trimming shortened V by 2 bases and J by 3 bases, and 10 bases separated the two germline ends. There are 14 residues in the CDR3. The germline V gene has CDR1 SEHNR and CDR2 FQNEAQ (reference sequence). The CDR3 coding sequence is TGTGCCAGCAGCTTACACTCGGGGGACACTGAAGCTTTCTTT. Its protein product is CASSLHSGDTEAFF.

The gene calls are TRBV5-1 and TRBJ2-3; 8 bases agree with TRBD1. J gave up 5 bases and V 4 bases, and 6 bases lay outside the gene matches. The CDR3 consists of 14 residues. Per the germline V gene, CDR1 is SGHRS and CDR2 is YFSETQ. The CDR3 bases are TGCGCCAGCAGCCGGGACGGACAGGGAGATACGCAGTATTTT. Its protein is CASSRDGQGDTQYF. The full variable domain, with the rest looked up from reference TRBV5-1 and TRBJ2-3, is KAGVTQTPRYLIKTRGQQVTLSCSPISGHRSVSWYQQTPGQGLQFLFEYFSETQRNKGNFPGRFSGRQFSNSRSEMNVSTLELGDSALYLCASSRDGQGDTQYFGPGTRLTVL.

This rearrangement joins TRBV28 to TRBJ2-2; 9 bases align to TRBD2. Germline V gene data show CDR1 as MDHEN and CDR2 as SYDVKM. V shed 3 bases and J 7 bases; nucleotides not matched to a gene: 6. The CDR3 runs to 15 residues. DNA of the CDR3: TGTGCCAGCAGTTTGGCTAGCGGGATTGTCGGGGAGCTGTTTTTT. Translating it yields CASSLASGIVGELFF.

The CDR3 is CSASLTSGSYNEQFF. The CDR3 DNA sequence: TGCAGTGCTAGTCTAACTAGCGGGAGTTACAATGAGCAGTTCTTC. The V gene is TRBV20-1, the J gene TRBJ2-1; 11 bases line up with TRBD2. CDR1 is DFQATT and CDR2 is SNEGSKA in the germline V gene (reference sequence). The CDR3 covers 15 residues. V dropped 3 bases and J dropped 4; count of bases not matched to a gene: 5.

The CDR3 spells CASSEEGQRNEKLFF. CDR3 DNA: TGTGCCAGCAGCGAGGAGGGACAGAGAAATGAAAAACTGTTTTTT. The chain carries TRBV28 and TRBJ1-4, with TRBD1 matching 7 bases. This CDR3 comprises 15 residues. CDR1 MDHEN and CDR2 SYDVKM come from the germline V gene. The trim removed 6 bases at V and 5 bases at J, leaving 9 bases unmatched.

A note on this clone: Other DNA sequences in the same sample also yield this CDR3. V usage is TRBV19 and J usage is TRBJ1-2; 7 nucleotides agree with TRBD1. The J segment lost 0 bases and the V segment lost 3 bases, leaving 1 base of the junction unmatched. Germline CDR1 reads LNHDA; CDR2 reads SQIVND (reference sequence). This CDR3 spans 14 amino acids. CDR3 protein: CASSIGTANYGYTF. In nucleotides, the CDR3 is TGTGCCAGTAGTATCGGGACAGCTAACTATGGCTACACCTTC.